The clone carrying this T cell receptor (beta chain) appeared once. The antigen remains undetermined. A second PCR of roughly 6 to 12 cycles used a sample-barcoded 5' primer and a J-beta primer mix. Each cDNA was tagged by a template-switch adaptor containing 12 random nucleotides. One entry per CDR3 protein results from TCRdb running MiXCR on the 5' RACE reads. The sample has about 600,000 distinct CDR3 sequences; around half are singletons. This specimen comes from a study of blood T cells in healthy people across ages. The study's findings and limits: Long-lived donors exceeded aged donors in naive CD4+ cells and diversity.

Every donor provided approximately 9.2 milliliters of peripheral blood. Trimming left V 0 bases short and J 5 bases short, with 12 bases between. This CDR3 region has 15 residues. CDR1 is SGDLS and CDR2 is YYNGEE in the germline V gene. The clonotype originates from a man of 80 years or more in good health. V gene TRBV9 combines with J gene TRBJ2-1; no definite D call. Sequenced input: blood. The CDR3 reads CASSVGRARDNEQFF. DNA of the CDR3: TGTGCCAGCAGCGTAGGCCGGGCCCGGGACAATGAGCAGTTCTTC.